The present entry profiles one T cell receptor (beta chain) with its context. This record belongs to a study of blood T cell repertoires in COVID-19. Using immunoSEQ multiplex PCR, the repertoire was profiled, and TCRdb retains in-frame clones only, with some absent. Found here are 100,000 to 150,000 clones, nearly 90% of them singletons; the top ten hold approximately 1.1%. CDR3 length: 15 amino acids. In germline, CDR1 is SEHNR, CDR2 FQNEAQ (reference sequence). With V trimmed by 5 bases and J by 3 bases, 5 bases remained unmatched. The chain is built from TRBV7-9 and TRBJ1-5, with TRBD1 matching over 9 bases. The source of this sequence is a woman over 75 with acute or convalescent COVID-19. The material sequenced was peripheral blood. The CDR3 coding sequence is TGTGCCAGCAGCCCCGGGACAGGGAACAATCAGCCCCAGCATTTT. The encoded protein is CASSPGTGNNQPQHF.